The rows below give T cell receptor beta chains drawn from one sample of a study of cytomegalovirus exposure and HLA in healthy donors. Profiled with immunoSEQ multiplex PCR; TCRdb holds only in-frame clones, not every one. The sample table includes about 200,000 clones. Sequenced input: PBMCs. The receptors were sampled from a woman between 25 and 40 years old in good health and CMV-seropositive. CDR3s include the opening cysteine and the closing phenylalanine or tryptophan. D genes are given only for firm matches.

V gene,D gene,J gene,CDR3 DNA,CDR3 protein
TRBV9,-,TRBJ2-1,TGTGCCAGCAGGAGACTGAGCTCCTACAATGAGCAGTTCTTC,CASRRLSSYNEQFF
TRBV7-2,TRBD2,TRBJ2-7,TGTGCCAGCAGCTTAGTGGGGGGGTTGAGCTCCTACGAGCAGTACTTC,CASSLVGGLSSYEQYF
TRBV6-1,-,TRBJ2-7,TGTGCCAGCAGTGGGCCTTACGAGCAGTACTTC,CASSGPYEQYF
TRBV7-9,-,TRBJ2-1,TGTGCCAGCAGCTTACGGGACACGTCTGCGGATGAGCAGTTCTTC,CASSLRDTSADEQFF
TRBV4-1,TRBD1,TRBJ2-5,TGCGCCAGCAGCCAAGAGAGGACAGGGTATCGGGAGACCCAGTACTTC,CASSQERTGYRETQYF
TRBV7-9,TRBD1,TRBJ1-6,TGTGCCAGCAGCTTTGGGGACAGGTTCAATTCACCCCTCCACTTT,CASSFGDRFNSPLHF
TRBV7-6,-,TRBJ1-4,TGTGCCAGCAGCTCGTTCAGGGTTCGAGGTGAAAAACTGTTTTTT,CASSSFRVRGEKLFF
TRBV28,TRBD2,TRBJ2-1,TGTGCCAGCAGTTCTCTCCTTGCGGGAGGGCCTCACAATGAGCAGTTCTTC,CASSSLLAGGPHNEQFF
TRBV19,-,TRBJ2-5,TGTGCCAGTCGGCGAAGAGGGGGGGTAGAGACCCAGTACTTC,CASRRRGGVETQYF
TRBV7-2,-,TRBJ2-1,TGTGCCAGCAGCTTAGCACTCAGGGTAGTAAACAATGAGCAGTTCTTC,CASSLALRVVNNEQFF
TRBV29-1,TRBD1,TRBJ1-2,TGCAGCGGAGGGGACAGGGAATGTGGCTACACCTTC,CSGGDRECGYTF
TRBV5-1,-,TRBJ1-1,TGCGCCAGCAGCTTGCACACAAGGGAGGACACTGAAGCTTTCTTT,CASSLHTREDTEAFF
TRBV10-1,TRBD2,TRBJ2-1,TGCGCCAGCAGTGAGTCTGCTAGCGGGGACAACAATGAGCAGTTCTTC,CASSESASGDNNEQFF
TRBV27,TRBD2,TRBJ2-3,TGTGCCAGCAGCTTGTACCCGGGACTAGCTTCAGATACGCAGTATTTT,CASSLYPGLASDTQYF
TRBV7-7,-,TRBJ2-6,TGTGCCAGCAGCCCCCGCTCTGGGGCCAACGTCCTGACTTTC,CASSPRSGANVLTF
TRBV5-1,-,TRBJ2-2,TGCGCCAGCAGCTTGGTGGCAGGACTACACACCGGGGAGCTGTTTTTT,CASSLVAGLHTGELFF
TRBV5-1,-,TRBJ1-3,TGCGCCAGCAGTACTAAGACCTACGGGGACACCATATATTTT,CASSTKTYGDTIYF
TRBV2,-,TRBJ2-1,TGTGCCAGCGGAGGAGGACTCCCATCAACTGAGCAGTTCTTC,CASGGGLPSTEQFF
TRBV6-1,TRBD1,TRBJ1-4,TGTGCCAGCAGTGCTATTGACAGGGGCGGAGTAACTAATGAAAAACTGTTTTTT,CASSAIDRGGVTNEKLFF
TRBV6-5,TRBD1,TRBJ1-1,TGTGCCAGCAGACAGGGGCAAAACACTGAAGCTTTCTTT,CASRQGQNTEAFF
TRBV11-3,-,TRBJ2-5,TGTGCCAGCAGCTTGGACTCGAGGGAGACCCAGTACTTC,CASSLDSRETQYF
TRBV5-1,-,TRBJ2-7,TGCGCCAGCAGCTTCCAGGGTGGCCACGAGCAGTACTTC,CASSFQGGHEQYF
TRBV29-1,-,TRBJ2-5,TGCAGCGTTGAACCGCTGCGGGAAGAGACCCAGTACTTC,CSVEPLREETQYF
TRBV15,-,TRBJ2-7,TGTGCCACCAGCAGACCAGGAGGGACTTCTGGCGAGCAGTACTTC,CATSRPGGTSGEQYF
TRBV11-2,-,TRBJ1-1,TGTGCCAGCAGCTTAACGGTGAACACTGAAGCTTTCTTT,CASSLTVNTEAFF
TRBV5-1,-,TRBJ2-5,TGCGCCAGCAGCTTGGATCTAGCTGGTTCGGAGACCCAGTACTTC,CASSLDLAGSETQYF
TRBV28,TRBD2,TRBJ2-5,TGTGCCACCCAAGGACCCCTCCCGGGACTAGCGGGAGGGGAGGTAGAGACCCAGTACTTC,CATQGPLPGLAGGEVETQYF
TRBV5-6,-,TRBJ2-3,TGTGCCAGCAGCTTGGTAGGTGGCGGGGGCCGAGATACGCAGTATTTT,CASSLVGGGGRDTQYF
TRBV4-1,TRBD2,TRBJ2-1,TGCGCCAGCAGCCAAGAGACGTCGGGACTAGCGGGTAATGAGCAGTTCTTC,CASSQETSGLAGNEQFF
TRBV5-4,TRBD2,TRBJ2-3,TGTGCCAGCAGCCGTAGCGGGGGGGGATTGAGAGATACGCAGTATTTT,CASSRSGGGLRDTQYF
TRBV5-6,-,TRBJ2-1,TGTGCCAGCAGGCCGCGGGACAGCTACAATGAGCAGTTCTTC,CASRPRDSYNEQFF
TRBV7-7,-,TRBJ2-7,TGTGCCAGCAGCTTAATGGAGGGGGCGGCCTACGAGCAGTACTTC,CASSLMEGAAYEQYF
TRBV19,TRBD2,TRBJ2-3,TGTGCCAGTAGTATAGATTGGACTAGCGGGGGGTTCCTCACAGATACGCAGTATTTT,CASSIDWTSGGFLTDTQYF